This passage covers 15 T cell receptor beta chains from one sample sequenced in a study of blood T cell repertoires in COVID-19. The data were produced by immunoSEQ multiplex PCR, yet TCRdb's version contains in-frame clones alone and is incomplete. The sample includes roughly 440,000 clones, 88% seen only once; the top ten take 10% to 15%. Sequencing was done on a sample of peripheral blood. The source of these receptors is a woman between 50 and 59 years old with COVID-19, enrolled during active disease.

Here the CDR3 reads CASSPGGAGETQYF. The DNA for the CDR3 is TGTGCCAGCAGCCCGGGGGGGGCGGGAGAGACCCAGTACTTC. The J gene is TRBJ2-5, the V gene TRBV5-4, with 8 bases that match TRBD2. The V gene's germline CDR1 is SGHNT and CDR2 YYREEE (reference sequence). CDR3 length equals 14 residues. V gave up 4 bases and J gave up 4 bases; unmatched junction bases: 6.

The rearrangement joins TRBV5-1 to TRBJ2-2; 9 bases agree with TRBD1. Looked up from germline, CDR1 is SGHRS and CDR2 is YFSETQ. This CDR3 has 17 residues. The V gene end was trimmed by 3 bases and the J gene end by 7 bases; junction bases not matched to a gene: 13. The CDR3 here is CASSWGALGQGVGELFF. The CDR3 DNA reads TGCGCCAGCAGCTGGGGCGCCTTGGGACAGGGAGTCGGGGAGCTGTTTTTT.

The sample holds a few counts of this clone. The V and J genes are TRBV28 and TRBJ1-5, with TRBD1 as a possible D gene (5 bases). The germline V and J ends were trimmed by 7 bases and 2 bases, with 12 bases remaining between them. The CDR3 spans 14 residues. Germline loops: CDR1 MDHEN, CDR2 SYDVKM. CDR3 in amino acids: CASNLGGGNQPQHF. The CDR3 DNA is TGTGCCAGCAATCTGGGAGGGGGCAATCAGCCCCAGCATTTT.

V usage is TRBV6-5 and J usage is TRBJ2-3, with 9 bases matching TRBD2. Germline V CDR1 and CDR2: MNHEY, SVGAGI. This CDR3 is 15 amino acids long. With 2 bases clipped from V and 5 bases from J, the junction kept 5 bases outside the gene matches. The CDR3 loop is CASSYGGGVGDTQYF. The CDR3 DNA reads as TGTGCCAGCAGTTACGGCGGGGGGGTGGGAGATACGCAGTATTTT.

The CDR3 is CASSQEPANEKLFF. The CDR3 region has the DNA TGCGCCAGCAGCCAAGAACCAGCTAATGAAAAACTGTTTTTT. This chain uses TRBV4-1 with TRBJ1-4; unclear D gene. The CDR3 is 14 residues long. V was clipped by 0 bases and J by 3 bases, with 5 bases between them. The germline gives CDR1 MGHRA, CDR2 YSYEKL.

The CDR3, as DNA: TGTGCCAGCAGCCAGGACGTCACAGACAGGGGCCAAAATGAGCAGTTCTTC. Encoded protein: CASSQDVTDRGQNEQFF. The chain employs TRBV3-1 (or the pseudogene TRBV3-2) and TRBJ2-1; 8 bases are shared with TRBD1. V gave up 3 bases and J gave up 7 bases; unmatched junction bases: 14. The CDR3 totals 17 residues. Germline V gene sequence: CDR1 LGHDT, CDR2 YNNKEL (reference sequence).

V gene TRBV5-6 combines with J gene TRBJ1-6; 9 bases match TRBD1. Germline V lookup: CDR1 SGHDT, CDR2 YYEEEE. The length of the CDR3 is 16 residues. V was pared by 3 bases and J by 7 bases, with 8 bases of the junction left unmatched. The DNA for the CDR3 is TGTGCCAGCAGCTCAGGGACAGGGCATAGGAATTCACCCCTCCACTTT. It translates to CASSSGTGHRNSPLHF.

Many counts were recorded for this clone. This chain joins TRBV9 and TRBJ2-1; 9 bases are shared with TRBD1. This CDR3 has 15 residues. Germline V gene lookup returns CDR1 SGDLS and CDR2 YYNGEE. Trimming removed 1 base from V and 7 bases from J; junction bases left unmatched: 6. The CDR3 bases are TGTGCCAGCAGCGTATCCGGACAGGGGATTAATGAGCAGTTCTTC. This encodes CASSVSGQGINEQFF.

This sequence joins TRBV28 and TRBJ1-5, with D unresolved. Germline V lookup: CDR1 MDHEN, CDR2 SYDVKM. Trimming pared 2 bases from V and 2 bases from J, leaving 13 bases between. CDR3 length: 16 amino acids. CDR3 bases: TGTGCCAGCAGTTTACGAGCGGAGGTTGGCAATCAGCCCCAGCATTTT. It translates to CASSLRAEVGNQPQHF.

Regarding this clone: This sample also contains other DNA sequences that code for the same CDR3. This chain joins TRBV6-5 and TRBJ1-2, with 7 bases identical to TRBD1. The J segment lost 5 bases and the V segment lost 5 bases, leaving 2 bases of the junction unmatched. The CDR3 length is 12 residues. Germline loops: CDR1 MNHEY, CDR2 SVGAGI. The DNA for the CDR3 is TGTGCCAGCAGTCCACAGGGGTATGGCTACACCTTC. Translation gives CASSPQGYGYTF.

The rearrangement uses TRBV27 and TRBJ1-6; 10 positions agree with TRBD1. This CDR3 is 14 amino acids long. Germline loops: CDR1 MNHEY, CDR2 SMNVEV (reference sequence). V lost 6 bases to trimming and J lost 8 bases; unmatched junction nucleotides: 4. The CDR3 here is CASRGTGEDSPLHF. In DNA, the CDR3 is TGTGCCAGCAGAGGGACAGGGGAGGATTCACCCCTCCACTTT.

This chain links TRBV7-2 with TRBJ1-1, with D tentatively TRBD1 (6 bases). CDR3 length: 13 amino acids. The V and J ends lost 5 bases and 10 bases respectively, with 17 bases between them. Germline CDR1 reads SGHTA; CDR2 reads FQGNSA. The CDR3 reads CASSQEGTGIAFF. Here the CDR3 DNA reads TGTGCCAGCAGCCAAGAAGGTACAGGGATAGCTTTCTTT.

The chain uses TRBV5-1 and TRBJ1-2; maybe TRBD1 (5 bases). Germline V gene data show CDR1 as SGHRS and CDR2 as YFSETQ. Trimming took off 0 bases at V and 4 bases at J, with 10 bases between the two ends. This CDR3 has 14 amino acids. CDR3 sequence reads: CASSLGQPSYGYTF. The CDR3 nucleotides are TGCGCCAGCAGCTTGGGACAGCCTTCCTATGGCTACACCTTC.

V and J are TRBV2 and TRBJ2-1; D is perhaps TRBD1 (6 bases). This CDR3 region has 13 residues. Trimming stripped 6 bases from V and 7 bases from J, with 13 bases between. From germline, CDR1 is SNHLY and CDR2 FYNNEI. The chain's CDR3 is CASRAAGENEQFF. As DNA, the CDR3 is TGTGCCAGCAGGGCGGCAGGGGAGAATGAGCAGTTCTTC.

This clone was seen only once. The genes are TRBV3-1 (or the pseudogene TRBV3-2) and TRBJ1-6, with D maybe TRBD1 (5 bases). Germline loops: CDR1 LGHDT, CDR2 YNNKEL (reference sequence). Trimming removed 4 bases from V and 0 bases from J, with 10 bases in between. The CDR3 is 16 residues long. CDR3 in amino acids: CASSPGVRSYNSPLHF. CDR3 sequence (DNA): TGTGCCAGCAGCCCGGGGGTTCGCTCCTATAATTCACCCCTCCACTTT.